These T cell receptor beta chains were read from a single sample in a study of beta chain features in type 1 diabetes. TCRdb keeps only in-frame clones here, not all; method: immunoSEQ multiplex PCR. Counted here are 900,000 or so clones, roughly a sixth occurring once; the ten biggest clones make up about 0.02%. The sample taken for sequencing was naive CD4+ T cells from blood. All receptors derive from a woman aged 18-29 years in good health. CDR3s include the opening cysteine and the closing phenylalanine or tryptophan. The order of the fields is J gene, V gene, CDR3 protein.

j_gene: TRBJ2-1
v_gene: TRBV5-1
CDR3aa: CASSLGLAGTAYNEQFF

j_gene: TRBJ2-7
v_gene: TRBV2
CDR3aa: CASNKREVPDEQYF

j_gene: TRBJ2-5
v_gene: TRBV2
CDR3aa: CASSADGYQETQYF

j_gene: TRBJ1-1
v_gene: TRBV18
CDR3aa: CASTMRPERDTEAFF

j_gene: TRBJ1-4
v_gene: TRBV18
CDR3aa: CASSSTGTGSEKLFF

j_gene: TRBJ2-2
v_gene: TRBV9
CDR3aa: CASSVGVSGPGELFF

j_gene: TRBJ2-6
v_gene: TRBV9
CDR3aa: CASSVESRITGANVLTF

j_gene: TRBJ2-3
v_gene: TRBV9
CDR3aa: CASSPLGLAGGADTQYF

j_gene: TRBJ1-2
v_gene: TRBV18
CDR3aa: CASSPEQGGGYTF

j_gene: TRBJ2-1
v_gene: TRBV7-2
CDR3aa: CASSLGLTDYEQFF

j_gene: TRBJ1-4
v_gene: TRBV27
CDR3aa: CASSRRSGVQGKLFF

j_gene: TRBJ2-3
v_gene: TRBV10-3
CDR3aa: CAISDGEPGDTQYF

j_gene: TRBJ2-5
v_gene: TRBV5-4
CDR3aa: CASSFKVGGEETQYF

j_gene: TRBJ2-1
v_gene: TRBV28
CDR3aa: CASSLILDNEQFF

j_gene: TRBJ2-2
v_gene: TRBV19
CDR3aa: CASNSVTGGFTGELFF

j_gene: TRBJ1-3
v_gene: TRBV21-1
CDR3aa: CASFKTVSGNTIYF

j_gene: TRBJ2-5
v_gene: TRBV14
CDR3aa: CASSQSGTGETQYF

j_gene: TRBJ2-3
v_gene: TRBV6-5
CDR3aa: CASSLDGSTDTQYF

j_gene: TRBJ1-2
v_gene: TRBV4-2
CDR3aa: CASSPTTNYGYTF

j_gene: TRBJ2-2
v_gene: TRBV6-1
CDR3aa: CASRINWELFF

j_gene: TRBJ2-3
v_gene: TRBV2
CDR3aa: CAIRDLTDTQYF

j_gene: TRBJ2-7
v_gene: TRBV5-4
CDR3aa: CASSFDRAYEQYF

j_gene: TRBJ2-7
v_gene: TRBV7-2
CDR3aa: CASRGQGGYEQYF

j_gene: TRBJ2-2
v_gene: TRBV4-3
CDR3aa: CASSQAPSGTRNTGELFF

j_gene: TRBJ2-7
v_gene: TRBV19
CDR3aa: CASSMRGQVNEQYF

j_gene: TRBJ1-5
v_gene: TRBV2
CDR3aa: CASNRQGTNQWYNQPQHF

j_gene: TRBJ2-5
v_gene: TRBV7-3
CDR3aa: CASSPGHSETQYF

j_gene: TRBJ2-2
v_gene: TRBV11-2
CDR3aa: CASKASLNTGELFF

j_gene: TRBJ2-6
v_gene: TRBV9
CDR3aa: CASSALLGAGANVLTF

j_gene: TRBJ2-3
v_gene: TRBV7-2
CDR3aa: CASSLGAGGPADTQYF

j_gene: TRBJ1-2
v_gene: TRBV4-3
CDR3aa: CASSQDWAVLNYGYTF

j_gene: TRBJ1-2
v_gene: TRBV7-2
CDR3aa: CASRSGRGKGYTF

j_gene: TRBJ1-4
v_gene: TRBV4-3
CDR3aa: CASSQDGNQRNEKLFF

j_gene: TRBJ2-5
v_gene: TRBV7-2
CDR3aa: CASSLDSAGTPQETQYF

j_gene: TRBJ2-4
v_gene: TRBV19
CDR3aa: CASRLPVTAKGDIQYF

j_gene: TRBJ2-7
v_gene: TRBV21-1
CDR3aa: CASSKEWRDPYEQYF

j_gene: TRBJ2-7
v_gene: TRBV7-9
CDR3aa: CASSRGLDRIYEQYF

j_gene: TRBJ2-7
v_gene: TRBV21-1
CDR3aa: CASSTTSGYVSYEQYF

j_gene: TRBJ2-3
v_gene: TRBV14
CDR3aa: CASSLTGTDTQYF

j_gene: TRBJ1-5
v_gene: TRBV10-3
CDR3aa: CAIRPGPNQPQHF

j_gene: TRBJ2-1
v_gene: TRBV5-1
CDR3aa: CASSLRGTSRNNEQFF

j_gene: TRBJ2-4
v_gene: TRBV2
CDR3aa: CASSDVPVEAKNIQYF

j_gene: TRBJ2-1
v_gene: TRBV7-9
CDR3aa: CASSLGQTRGEQFF

j_gene: TRBJ2-7
v_gene: TRBV7-9
CDR3aa: CASSRQGSYEQYF

j_gene: TRBJ2-5
v_gene: TRBV29-1
CDR3aa: CSVGTGWGTGETQYF

j_gene: TRBJ1-2
v_gene: TRBV28
CDR3aa: CASSWDRGSGYTF

j_gene: TRBJ1-5
v_gene: TRBV6-5
CDR3aa: CASSYSPGANQPQHF

j_gene: TRBJ2-3
v_gene: TRBV7-3
CDR3aa: CASSFGHSGKADTQYF

j_gene: TRBJ2-1
v_gene: TRBV2
CDR3aa: CASRGLAETNEQFF

j_gene: TRBJ2-5
v_gene: TRBV5-1
CDR3aa: CASSRPLAYEETQYF

j_gene: TRBJ2-3
v_gene: TRBV10-3
CDR3aa: CAISEATSGSTLSTDTQYF

j_gene: TRBJ2-1
v_gene: TRBV10-3
CDR3aa: CAITPTGVYNEQFF

j_gene: TRBJ2-7
v_gene: TRBV28
CDR3aa: CASSLGQAAYEQYF

j_gene: TRBJ2-7
v_gene: TRBV19
CDR3aa: CASSIRGRSYEQYF